This TCR beta chain appears in the sequencing data of a study of blood T cell repertoires in COVID-19 (dated by TCRdb to the early 2020s). About the study as a whole: Samples covering the acute and convalescent phases of COVID-19 were provided by collaborators in the United States, Italy and Spain. Nearly every sample came with metadata listing a de-identified subject ID, COVID-19 status, age in years and sex. The prospective study material was composed of cDNA or gDNA derived from T cells, B-cell-depleted T cells, or PBMCs. Subjects who had been exposed to COVID-19, were actively infected with it, or had recovered from it provided the deeply sampled blood TCRbeta repertoires that made up the dataset. Where HLA class I and class II types were available, the types were taken from metadata supplied by the sample provider, not from assay-based typing. A freely available public database, intended as a resource for researchers studying the immune response to SARS-CoV-2, is where the repertoires were released. Samples were obtained from the ongoing ImmuneRACE study (first 160 participants) and from roughly 1,300 subjects provided by 6 global collaborators.

The immunoSEQ Assay, a bias-controlled multiplex PCR, was used to amplify TCRbeta CDR3 regions from genomic DNA. In the paper's pipeline: The number of nucleated cells in each sample was estimated by amplification of reference gene primers within the assay. To quantify the absolute abundance of each unique TCRbeta CDR3 rearrangement, sequence reads were collapsed and filtered. For each sample, productive Simpson clonality was calculated as the square root of Simpson's diversity index over productive rearrangements. TCRdb took this table from immuneACCESS and kept in-frame rearrangements with V and J called. Such tables lack part of the clones; where checked against another copy, unresolved V genes explain under half of the gap, and the rest is unexplained. V and J calls and clone size are copied from that table; D and trimming were computed from the DNA. The sample records about 150,000 clones, roughly 80% of which are singletons. More than 5.5% of the sample is in the top ten clones.

Enrolling through a virtual design, the prospective study's participants ranged in age from roughly 18 to 89 years and lived across about two dozen United States geographic areas. In the prospective study, cohorts were assigned on the basis of participant-reported clinical history obtained from a screening survey and a study questionnaire. Recovered participants in ImmuneRACE Cohort 3 were defined as having two consecutive negative NP/OP PCR tests, clearance from a healthcare professional, or resolution of symptoms. In the prospective study, whole blood, serum and a nasopharyngeal or oropharyngeal swab were collected from each participant by mobile phlebotomists. Over a roughly 2-month period, participants in the prospective study had the option of providing additional blood draws and questionnaires. Before DNA extraction, blood samples from the prospective study were shipped at room temperature or frozen.

With regard to this clone: Its antigen is currently not known. No quality values exist for individual bases; no much larger clone is one base distant.

What the work shows at the level of the full study, not this receptor alone: Clinical and demographic metadata were provided uncurated, with the amount varying by source and participant.

This TCR came from a man in his fifties who had recovered from COVID-19. Sequenced material: PBMCs or T cells enriched from blood (not recorded which).

CDR3 protein: CASKGGYEQYF. Read as DNA, the sequence is TGTGCCAGCAAAGGGGGCTACGAGCAGTACTTC. The chain is encoded by TRBV2 joined to TRBJ2-7; TRBD1 is a possible D gene, resting on 6 matching bases. The trim is 7 bases for V and 3 bases for J, with a gap of 7 bases between the germline ends. From a lookup of the germline V gene, CDR1 and CDR2 are SNHLY and FYNNEI. The CDR3 runs 11 residues from the cysteine to the phenylalanine. Kept here is only the CDR3 DNA, which spans 33 bases and is read in frame from base 1. Outside the CDR3, residues come from the reference TRBV2 and TRBJ2-7 proteins, so the full variable domain is: EPEVTQTPSHQVTQMGQEVILRCVPISNHLYFYWYRQILGQKVEFLVSFYNNEISEKSEIFDDQFSVERPDGSNFTLKIRSTKLEDSAMYFCASKGGYEQYFGPGTRLTVT.